This T cell receptor (beta chain) was sequenced during a study of T cells in Graves' hyperthyroidism and ophthalmopathy. Overall study results and limits: Ophthalmopathy prediction by the model preceded onset by a median about 6.8 months. A model of 13 V-J pairs discriminated ophthalmopathy from stable hyperthyroidism.

CDR3 size: 14 residues. V lost 4 bases and J lost 2, with 12 bases in between. Germline CDR1 and CDR2: SGDLS and YYNGEE. Diagnoses were established using clinical symptoms, serum thyroxine and TRAb, thyroid ultrasound and orbital computed tomography. Using more than 8 ml of fresh peripheral blood, PBMCs were prepared. In this sample, this clonotype turned up many times. Its matching antigen is unknown. Amplification targeted TCR beta CDR3 regions from RNA transcripts. TCR CDR3 underwent first-round RT-PCR with the HTBI primer set. TCRdb recomputed calls from the multiplex PCR reads with MiXCR, one row per CDR3 protein. The table has fewer than 300,000 distinct CDR3 sequences, under 30% seen once; the top ten hold roughly a quarter.

What was sequenced was blood. The chain joins TRBV9 to TRBJ1-2, with a weak D call TRBD1 (6 bases). The sequence derives from a man aged 35 to 55 with Graves' hyperthyroidism that later progressed to Graves' ophthalmopathy. CDR3 residues: CASSQNRVNYGYTF. For the CDR3, the DNA is TGTGCCAGCAGCCAGAACAGGGTAAACTATGGCTACACCTTC.